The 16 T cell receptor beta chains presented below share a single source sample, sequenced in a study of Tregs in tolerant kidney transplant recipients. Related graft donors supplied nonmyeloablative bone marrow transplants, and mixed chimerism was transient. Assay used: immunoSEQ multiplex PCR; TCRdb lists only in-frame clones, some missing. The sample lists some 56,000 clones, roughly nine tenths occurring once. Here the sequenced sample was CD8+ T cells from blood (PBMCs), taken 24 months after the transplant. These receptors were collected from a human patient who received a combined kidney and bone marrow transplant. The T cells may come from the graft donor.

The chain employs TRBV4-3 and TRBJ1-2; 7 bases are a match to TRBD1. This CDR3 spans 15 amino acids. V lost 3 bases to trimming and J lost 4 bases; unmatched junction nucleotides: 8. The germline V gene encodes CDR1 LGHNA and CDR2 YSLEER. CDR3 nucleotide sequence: TGCGCCAGCAGCCAGCAGGGGGTCCAACTCTATGGCTACACCTTC. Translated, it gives CASSQQGVQLYGYTF.

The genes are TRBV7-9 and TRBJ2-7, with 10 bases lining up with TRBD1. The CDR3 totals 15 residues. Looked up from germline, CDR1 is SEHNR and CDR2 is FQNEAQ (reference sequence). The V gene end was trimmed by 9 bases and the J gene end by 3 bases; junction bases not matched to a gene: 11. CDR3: CASDYSGQGFYEQYF. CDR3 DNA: TGTGCCAGTGACTATTCGGGACAGGGGTTCTACGAGCAGTACTTC.

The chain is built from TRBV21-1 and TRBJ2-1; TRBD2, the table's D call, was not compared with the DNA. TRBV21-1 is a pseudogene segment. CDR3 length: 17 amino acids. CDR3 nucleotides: TGTGCCAGCAGCCCTAGACCGGGGACTAGCGGGGTTAATGAGCAGTTCTTC. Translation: CASSPRPGTSGVNEQFF.

As DNA, the CDR3 is TGTGCCACCAGCAGCCGGGGGTCGGCCGGGGCGGAGGAAGCTTTCTTT. It encodes CATSSRGSAGAEEAFF. The rearrangement joins TRBV15 to TRBJ1-1; D is possibly TRBD1 (5 bases). The V gene lost 3 bases and the J gene lost 8 bases, with 22 bases spanning the gap. The CDR3 is made up of 16 amino acids. Germline CDR1 and CDR2: LNHNV and YYDKDF (reference sequence).

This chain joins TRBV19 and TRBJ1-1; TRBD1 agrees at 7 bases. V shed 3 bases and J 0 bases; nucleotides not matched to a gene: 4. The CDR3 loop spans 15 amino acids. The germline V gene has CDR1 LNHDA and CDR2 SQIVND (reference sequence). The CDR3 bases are TGTGCCAGTAGTATCGAACAGGGGATGAACACTGAAGCTTTCTTT. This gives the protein CASSIEQGMNTEAFF.

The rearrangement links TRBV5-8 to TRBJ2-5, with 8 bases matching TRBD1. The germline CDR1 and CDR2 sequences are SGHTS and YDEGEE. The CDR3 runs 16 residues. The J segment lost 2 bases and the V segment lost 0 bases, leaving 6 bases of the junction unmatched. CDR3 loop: CASSLARDRRQETQYF. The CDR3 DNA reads TGTGCCAGCAGCTTGGCCAGGGACAGGAGACAAGAGACCCAGTACTTC.

The CDR3 region is CASSSGLAGGSETQYF. The DNA for the CDR3 is TGTGCCAGCAGTTCCGGACTAGCGGGAGGGTCAGAGACCCAGTACTTC. The chain is built from TRBV2 and TRBJ2-5, with 15 nucleotides matching TRBD2. CDR1 is SNHLY and CDR2 is FYNNEI in the germline V gene. CDR3 length: 16 residues. The V and J ends lost 5 bases and 4 bases, in that order; junction bases with no gene match: 5. Looking up the rest from reference TRBV2 and TRBJ2-5 gives the full variable domain: EPEVTQTPSHQVTQMGQEVILRCVPISNHLYFYWYRQILGQKVEFLVSFYNNEISEKSEIFDDQFSVERPDGSNFTLKIRSTKLEDSAMYFCASSSGLAGGSETQYFGPGTRLLVL.

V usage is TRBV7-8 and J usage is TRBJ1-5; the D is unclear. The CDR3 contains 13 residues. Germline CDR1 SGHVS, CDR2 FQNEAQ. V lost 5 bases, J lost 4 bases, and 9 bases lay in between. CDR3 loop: CASSAHQNQPQHF. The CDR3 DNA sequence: TGTGCCAGCAGCGCCCATCAGAATCAGCCCCAGCATTTT. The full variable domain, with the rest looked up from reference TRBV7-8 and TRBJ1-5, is GAGVSQSPRYKVAKRGQDVALRCDPISGHVSLFWYQQALGQGPEFLTYFQNEAQLDKSGLPSDRFFAERPEGSVSTLKIQRTQQEDSAVYLCASSAHQNQPQHFGDGTRLSIL.

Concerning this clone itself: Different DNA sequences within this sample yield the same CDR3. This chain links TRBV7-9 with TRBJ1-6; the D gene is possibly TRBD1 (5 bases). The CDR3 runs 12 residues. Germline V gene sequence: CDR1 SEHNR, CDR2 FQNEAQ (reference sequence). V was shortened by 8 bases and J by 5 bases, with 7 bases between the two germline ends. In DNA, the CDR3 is TGTGCCAGCGGGGCTAATAATTCACCCCTCCACTTT. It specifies CASGANNSPLHF. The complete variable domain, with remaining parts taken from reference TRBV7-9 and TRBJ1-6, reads DTGVSQNPRHKITKRGQNVTFRCDPISEHNRLYWYRQTLGQGPEFLTYFQNEAQLEKSRLLSDRFSAERPKGSFSTLEIQRTEQGDSAMYLCASGANNSPLHFGNGTRLTVT.

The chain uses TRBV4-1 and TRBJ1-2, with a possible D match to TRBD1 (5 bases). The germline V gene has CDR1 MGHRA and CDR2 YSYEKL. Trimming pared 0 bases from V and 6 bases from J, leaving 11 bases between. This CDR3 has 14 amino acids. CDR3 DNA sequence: TGCGCCAGCAGCCAAGAGGGCAGGGTGGATGGCTACACCTTC. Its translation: CASSQEGRVDGYTF.

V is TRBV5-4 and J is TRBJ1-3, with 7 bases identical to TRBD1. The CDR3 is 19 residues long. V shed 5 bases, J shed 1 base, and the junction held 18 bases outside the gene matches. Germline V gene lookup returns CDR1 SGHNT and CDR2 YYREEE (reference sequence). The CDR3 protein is CASRPDRDQKGASGNTIYF. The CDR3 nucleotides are TGTGCCAGCAGACCTGACAGGGACCAAAAAGGAGCGTCTGGAAACACCATATATTTT.

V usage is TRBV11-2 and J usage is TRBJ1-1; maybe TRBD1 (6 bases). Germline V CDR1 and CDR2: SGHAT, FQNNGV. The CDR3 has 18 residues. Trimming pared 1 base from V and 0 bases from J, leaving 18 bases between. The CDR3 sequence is CASSLALNREIMNTEAFF. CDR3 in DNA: TGTGCCAGCAGCTTAGCCCTCAACAGGGAGATTATGAACACTGAAGCTTTCTTT.

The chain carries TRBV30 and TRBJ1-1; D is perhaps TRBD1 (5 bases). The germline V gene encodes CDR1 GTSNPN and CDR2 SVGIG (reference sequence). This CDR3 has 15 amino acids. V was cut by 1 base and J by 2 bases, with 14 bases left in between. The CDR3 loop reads CAWSDPVGGNTEAFF. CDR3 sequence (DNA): TGTGCCTGGAGTGACCCGGTCGGGGGAAACACTGAAGCTTTCTTT.

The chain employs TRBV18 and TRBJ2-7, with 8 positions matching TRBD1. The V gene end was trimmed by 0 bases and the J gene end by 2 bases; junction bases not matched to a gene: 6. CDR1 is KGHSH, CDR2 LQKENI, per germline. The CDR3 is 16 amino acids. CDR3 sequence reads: CASSPPPGTGTYEQYF. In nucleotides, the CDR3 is TGTGCCAGCTCACCACCGCCCGGGACAGGTACCTACGAGCAGTACTTC.

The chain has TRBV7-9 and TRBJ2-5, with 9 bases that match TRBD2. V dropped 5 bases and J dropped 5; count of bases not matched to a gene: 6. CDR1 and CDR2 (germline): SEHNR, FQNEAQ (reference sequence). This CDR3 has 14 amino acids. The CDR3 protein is CASSPREGWETQYF. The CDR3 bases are TGTGCCAGCAGCCCGCGGGAGGGGTGGGAGACCCAGTACTTC.

CDR3 DNA sequence: TGTGCCAGCAGTTTTCGGACAGCATCCTACAATGAGCAGTTCTTC. Its protein product is CASSFRTASYNEQFF. The J gene is TRBJ2-1, the V gene TRBV27; TRBD1 is a possible D gene (6 bases). CDR3 length equals 15 residues. The V end was cut by 3 bases, the J end by 1 base, with 10 bases between. Germline-derived CDR1 and CDR2 are MNHEY and SMNVEV (reference sequence).